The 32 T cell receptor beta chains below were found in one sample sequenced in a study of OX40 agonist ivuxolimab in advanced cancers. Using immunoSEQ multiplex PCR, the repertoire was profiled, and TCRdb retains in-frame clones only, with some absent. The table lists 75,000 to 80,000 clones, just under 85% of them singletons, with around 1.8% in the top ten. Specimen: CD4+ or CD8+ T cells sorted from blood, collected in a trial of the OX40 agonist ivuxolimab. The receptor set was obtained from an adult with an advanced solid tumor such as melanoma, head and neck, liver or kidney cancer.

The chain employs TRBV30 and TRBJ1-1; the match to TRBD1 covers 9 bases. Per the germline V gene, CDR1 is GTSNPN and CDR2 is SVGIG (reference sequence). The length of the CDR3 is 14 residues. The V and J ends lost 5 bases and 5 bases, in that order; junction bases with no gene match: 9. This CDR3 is CAWSGTGLATEAFF. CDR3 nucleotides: TGTGCCTGGTCGGGGACAGGGTTGGCGACTGAAGCTTTCTTT.

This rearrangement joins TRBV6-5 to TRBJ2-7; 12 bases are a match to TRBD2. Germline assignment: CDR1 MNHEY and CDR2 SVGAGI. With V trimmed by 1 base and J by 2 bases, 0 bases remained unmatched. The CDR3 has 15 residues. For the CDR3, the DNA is TGTGCCAGCAGTTACTGGACTAGCGGGACCTACGAGCAGTACTTC. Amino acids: CASSYWTSGTYEQYF.

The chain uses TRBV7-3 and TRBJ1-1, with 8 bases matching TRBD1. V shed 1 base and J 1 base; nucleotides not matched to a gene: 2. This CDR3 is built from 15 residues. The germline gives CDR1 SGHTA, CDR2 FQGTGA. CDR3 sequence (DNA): TGTGCCAGCAGCTTAAGGGGGACAGGGAACACTGAAGCTTTCTTT. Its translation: CASSLRGTGNTEAFF.

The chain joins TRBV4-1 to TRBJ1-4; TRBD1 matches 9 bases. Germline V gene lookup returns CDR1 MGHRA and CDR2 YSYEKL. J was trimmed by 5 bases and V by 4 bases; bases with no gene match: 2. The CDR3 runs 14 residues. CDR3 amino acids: CASSLGQGNEKLFF. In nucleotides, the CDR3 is TGCGCCAGCAGCCTTGGACAGGGGAATGAAAAACTGTTTTTT.

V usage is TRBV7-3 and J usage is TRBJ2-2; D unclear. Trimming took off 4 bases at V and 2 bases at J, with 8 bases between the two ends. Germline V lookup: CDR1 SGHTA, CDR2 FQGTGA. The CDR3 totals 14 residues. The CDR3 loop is CASSSDGNTGELFF. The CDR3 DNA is TGTGCCAGCAGCTCCGACGGTAACACCGGGGAGCTGTTTTTT. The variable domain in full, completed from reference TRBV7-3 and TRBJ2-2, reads GAGVSQTPSNKVTEKGKYVELRCDPISGHTALYWYRQSLGQGPEFLIYFQGTGAADDSGLPNDRFFAVRPEGSVSTLKIQRTERGDSAVYLCASSSDGNTGELFFGEGSRLTVL.

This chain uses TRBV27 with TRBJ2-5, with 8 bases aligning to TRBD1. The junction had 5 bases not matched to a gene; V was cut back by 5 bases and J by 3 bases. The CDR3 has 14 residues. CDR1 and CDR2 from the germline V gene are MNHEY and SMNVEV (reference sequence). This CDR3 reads CASSPWDRKETQYF. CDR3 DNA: TGTGCCAGCAGTCCCTGGGACAGGAAAGAGACCCAGTACTTC.

CDR3 residues: CAISESGRGLYNEQFF. The CDR3 DNA sequence: TGTGCCATCAGTGAGTCGGGCAGGGGGCTATACAATGAGCAGTTCTTC. The rearrangement links TRBV10-3 to TRBJ2-1; TRBD1 matches at 8 bases. With V trimmed by 0 bases and J by 4 bases, 5 bases remained unmatched. Germline V gene lookup returns CDR1 ENHRY and CDR2 SYGVKD. The CDR3 is made up of 16 amino acids.

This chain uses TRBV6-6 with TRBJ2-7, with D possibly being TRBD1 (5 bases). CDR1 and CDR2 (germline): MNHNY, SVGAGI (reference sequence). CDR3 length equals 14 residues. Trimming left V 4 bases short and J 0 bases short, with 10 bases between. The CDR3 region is CASSLAGLSYEQYF. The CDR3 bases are TGTGCCAGCAGTTTGGCAGGGCTCTCCTACGAGCAGTACTTC.

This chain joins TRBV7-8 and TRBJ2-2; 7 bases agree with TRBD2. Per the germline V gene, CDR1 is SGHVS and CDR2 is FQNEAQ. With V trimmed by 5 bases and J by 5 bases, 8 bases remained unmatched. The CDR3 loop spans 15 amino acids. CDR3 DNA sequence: TGTGCCAGCAGCCTAGGGCGGGAGACAACCGGGGAGCTGTTTTTT. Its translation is CASSLGRETTGELFF. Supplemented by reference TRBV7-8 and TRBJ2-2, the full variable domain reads GAGVSQSPRYKVAKRGQDVALRCDPISGHVSLFWYQQALGQGPEFLTYFQNEAQLDKSGLPSDRFFAERPEGSVSTLKIQRTQQEDSAVYLCASSLGRETTGELFFGEGSRLTVL.

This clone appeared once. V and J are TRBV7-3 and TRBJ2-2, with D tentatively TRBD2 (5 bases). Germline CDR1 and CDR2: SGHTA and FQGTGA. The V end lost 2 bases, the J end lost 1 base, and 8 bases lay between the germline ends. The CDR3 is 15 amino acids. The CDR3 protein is CASSLPGKNTGELFF. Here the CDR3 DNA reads TGTGCCAGCAGCTTACCCGGGAAGAACACCGGGGAGCTGTTTTTT. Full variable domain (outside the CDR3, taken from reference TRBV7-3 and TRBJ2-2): GAGVSQTPSNKVTEKGKYVELRCDPISGHTALYWYRQSLGQGPEFLIYFQGTGAADDSGLPNDRFFAVRPEGSVSTLKIQRTERGDSAVYLCASSLPGKNTGELFFGEGSRLTVL.

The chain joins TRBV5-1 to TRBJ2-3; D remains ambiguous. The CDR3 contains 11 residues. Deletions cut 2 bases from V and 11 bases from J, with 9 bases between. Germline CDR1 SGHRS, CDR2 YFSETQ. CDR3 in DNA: TGCGCCAGCAGCTTAAGTGACCAGCAGTATTTT. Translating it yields CASSLSDQQYF.

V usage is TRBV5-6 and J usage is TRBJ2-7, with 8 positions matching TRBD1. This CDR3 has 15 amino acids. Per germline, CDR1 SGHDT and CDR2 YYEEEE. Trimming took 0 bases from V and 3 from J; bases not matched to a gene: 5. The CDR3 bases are TGTGCCAGCAGCTTGGACGGGACAGGACACTACGAGCAGTACTTC. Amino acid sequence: CASSLDGTGHYEQYF.

This chain's CDR3 is CASKVEGMETQYF. The CDR3 region has the DNA TGTGCCAGCAAGGTCGAAGGAATGGAGACCCAGTACTTC. The rearrangement joins TRBV2 to TRBJ2-5; D gene unclear. Germline CDR1 SNHLY, CDR2 FYNNEI. The CDR3 loop spans 13 amino acids. Trimming stripped 7 bases from V and 5 bases from J, with 14 bases between.

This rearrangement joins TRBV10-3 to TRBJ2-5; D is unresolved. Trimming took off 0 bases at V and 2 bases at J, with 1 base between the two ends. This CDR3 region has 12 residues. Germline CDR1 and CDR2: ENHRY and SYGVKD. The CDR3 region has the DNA TGTGCCATCAGTGAGTCGCAAGAGACCCAGTACTTC. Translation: CAISESQETQYF.

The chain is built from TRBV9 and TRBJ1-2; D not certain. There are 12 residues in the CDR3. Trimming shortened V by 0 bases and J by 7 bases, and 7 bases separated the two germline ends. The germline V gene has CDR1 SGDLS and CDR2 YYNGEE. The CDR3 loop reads CASSVDRGGYTF. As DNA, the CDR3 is TGTGCCAGCAGCGTAGATCGCGGTGGCTACACCTTC.

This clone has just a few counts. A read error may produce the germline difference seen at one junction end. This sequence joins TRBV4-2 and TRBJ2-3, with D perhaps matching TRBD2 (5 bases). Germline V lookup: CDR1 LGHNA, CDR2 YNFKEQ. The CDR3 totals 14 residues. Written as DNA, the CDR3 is TGTGCCAGCAGCCAAAGGGCTAGCAGAGATACGCAGTATTTT. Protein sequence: CASSQRASRDTQYF.

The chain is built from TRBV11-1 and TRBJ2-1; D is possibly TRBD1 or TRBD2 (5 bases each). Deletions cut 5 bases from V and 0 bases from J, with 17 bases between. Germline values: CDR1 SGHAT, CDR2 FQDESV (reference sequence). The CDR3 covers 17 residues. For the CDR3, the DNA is TGTGCCAGCAGCCGACTTCGGGACCGCAGCTCCTACAATGAGCAGTTCTTC. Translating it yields CASSRLRDRSSYNEQFF. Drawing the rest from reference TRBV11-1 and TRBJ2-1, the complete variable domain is EAEVAQSPRYKITEKSQAVAFWCDPISGHATLYWYRQILGQGPELLVQFQDESVVDDSQLPKDRFSAERLKGVDSTLKIQPAELGDSAMYLCASSRLRDRSSYNEQFFGPGTRLTVL.

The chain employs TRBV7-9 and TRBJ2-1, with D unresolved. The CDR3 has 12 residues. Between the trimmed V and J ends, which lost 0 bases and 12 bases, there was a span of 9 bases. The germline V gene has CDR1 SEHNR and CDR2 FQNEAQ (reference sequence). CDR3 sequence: CASSLASFPQFF. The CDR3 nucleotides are TGTGCCAGCAGCTTAGCTAGTTTTCCGCAGTTCTTC.

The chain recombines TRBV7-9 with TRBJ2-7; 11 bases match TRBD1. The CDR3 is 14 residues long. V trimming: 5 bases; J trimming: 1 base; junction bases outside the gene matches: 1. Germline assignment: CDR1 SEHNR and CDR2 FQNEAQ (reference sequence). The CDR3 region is CASSRDRGSYEQYF. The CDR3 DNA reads TGTGCCAGCAGCCGGGACAGGGGGTCCTACGAGCAGTACTTC.

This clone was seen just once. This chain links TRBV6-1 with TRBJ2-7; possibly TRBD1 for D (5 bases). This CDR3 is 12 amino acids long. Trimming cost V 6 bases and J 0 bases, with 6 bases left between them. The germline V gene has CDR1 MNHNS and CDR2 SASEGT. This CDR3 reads CASRQVSYEQYF. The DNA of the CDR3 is TGTGCCAGCAGACAGGTCTCCTACGAGCAGTACTTC.

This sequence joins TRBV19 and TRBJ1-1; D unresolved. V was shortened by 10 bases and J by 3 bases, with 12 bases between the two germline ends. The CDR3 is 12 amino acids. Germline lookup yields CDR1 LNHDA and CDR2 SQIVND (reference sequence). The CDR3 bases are TGTGCCACTCTGGGAAGCTACACTGAAGCTTTCTTT. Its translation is CATLGSYTEAFF.

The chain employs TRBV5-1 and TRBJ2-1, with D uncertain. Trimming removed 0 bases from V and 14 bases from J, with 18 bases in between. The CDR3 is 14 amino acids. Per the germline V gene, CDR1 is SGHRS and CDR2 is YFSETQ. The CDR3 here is CASSLAGVGRREFF. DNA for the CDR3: TGCGCCAGCAGCTTGGCCGGAGTAGGCCGCCGGGAGTTCTTC. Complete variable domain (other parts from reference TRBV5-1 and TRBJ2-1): KAGVTQTPRYLIKTRGQQVTLSCSPISGHRSVSWYQQTPGQGLQFLFEYFSETQRNKGNFPGRFSGRQFSNSRSEMNVSTLELGDSALYLCASSLAGVGRREFFGPGTRLTVL.

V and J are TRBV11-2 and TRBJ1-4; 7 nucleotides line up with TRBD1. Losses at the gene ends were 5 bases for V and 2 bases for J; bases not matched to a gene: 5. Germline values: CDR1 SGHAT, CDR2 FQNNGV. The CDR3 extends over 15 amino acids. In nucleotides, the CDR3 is TGTGCCAGCAGCCGGCAGGGGGTGACTAATGAAAAACTGTTTTTT. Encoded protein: CASSRQGVTNEKLFF. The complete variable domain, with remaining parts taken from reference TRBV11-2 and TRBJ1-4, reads EAGVAQSPRYKIIEKRQSVAFWCNPISGHATLYWYQQILGQGPKLLIQFQNNGVVDDSQLPKDRFSAERLKGVDSTLKIQPAKLEDSAVYLCASSRQGVTNEKLFFGSGTQLSVL.

The CDR3 nucleotides are TGTGCCAGCAGTCCCCCTAGCGGGAGAAGAGGAGACGAGCAGTACTTC. Protein product: CASSPPSGRRGDEQYF. The J gene is TRBJ2-7, the V gene TRBV28, with TRBD2 matching over 10 bases. Unmatched junction bases numbered 12, after V lost 5 bases and J lost 5 bases. The CDR3 has 16 residues. The germline V gene has CDR1 MDHEN and CDR2 SYDVKM.

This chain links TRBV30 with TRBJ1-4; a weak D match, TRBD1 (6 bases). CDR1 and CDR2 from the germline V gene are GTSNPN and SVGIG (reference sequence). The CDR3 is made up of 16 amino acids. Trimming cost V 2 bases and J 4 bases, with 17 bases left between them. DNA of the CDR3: TGTGCCTGGAGTAAGGCCAGGGGATCCCTTAATGAAAAACTGTTTTTT. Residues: CAWSKARGSLNEKLFF.

The CDR3 sequence is CASSLDEGGGELFF. The CDR3 DNA sequence: TGCGCCAGCAGCTTGGATGAGGGCGGCGGGGAGCTGTTTTTT. The chain couples TRBV5-1 to TRBJ2-2; D is possibly TRBD2 (5 bases). CDR3 length equals 14 residues. CDR1 and CDR2 (germline): SGHRS, YFSETQ. Trimming took off 0 bases at V and 7 bases at J, with 10 bases between the two ends.

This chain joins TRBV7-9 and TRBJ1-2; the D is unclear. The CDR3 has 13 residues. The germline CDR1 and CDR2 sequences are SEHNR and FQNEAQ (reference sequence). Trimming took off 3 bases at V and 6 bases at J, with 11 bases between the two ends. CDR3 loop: CASSFARDDGYTF. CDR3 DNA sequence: TGTGCCAGCAGCTTTGCACGGGATGATGGCTACACCTTC.

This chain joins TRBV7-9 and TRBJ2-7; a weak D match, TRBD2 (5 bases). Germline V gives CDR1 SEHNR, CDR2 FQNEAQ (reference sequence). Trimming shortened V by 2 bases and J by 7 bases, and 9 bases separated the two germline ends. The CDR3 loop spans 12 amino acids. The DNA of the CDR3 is TGTGCCAGCAGCTTAACCTCGGGAGAGCAGTACTTC. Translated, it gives CASSLTSGEQYF.

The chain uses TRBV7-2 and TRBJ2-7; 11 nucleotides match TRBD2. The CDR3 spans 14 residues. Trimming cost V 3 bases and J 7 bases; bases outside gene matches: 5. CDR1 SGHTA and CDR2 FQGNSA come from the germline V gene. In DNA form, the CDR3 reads TGTGCCAGCAGCTTTAGCGGGGGGGCCTGGGAGCAGTACTTC. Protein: CASSFSGGAWEQYF.

CDR3 protein: CASSLGADTQYF. CDR3 DNA: TGCGCCAGCAGCTTGGGAGCAGATACGCAGTATTTT. The rearrangement joins TRBV5-1 to TRBJ2-3, with D unclear. The germline V and J ends were trimmed by 0 bases and 4 bases, with 3 bases remaining between them. Germline V lookup: CDR1 SGHRS, CDR2 YFSETQ. The CDR3 contains 12 residues.

Here the CDR3 DNA reads TGTGCCAGCAGCCAGGCTAGCGGGGCCGGGGAGCTGTTTTTT. Amino acid sequence: CASSQASGAGELFF. The chain uses TRBV4-2 and TRBJ2-2; 9 nucleotides agree with TRBD2. From germline, CDR1 is LGHNA and CDR2 YNFKEQ. The CDR3 extends over 14 amino acids. The V and J ends lost 3 bases and 6 bases, in that order; junction bases with no gene match: 2.

The CDR3 DNA follows: TGTGCCAGCTCACCACCGAGCCTCGGGGGGACCGGGGAGCTGTTTTTT. This sequence encodes CASSPPSLGGTGELFF. The V and J genes are TRBV18 and TRBJ2-2; 7 nucleotides align to TRBD2. The V gene's germline CDR1 is KGHSH and CDR2 LQKENI. Trimming cost V 0 bases and J 5 bases; bases outside gene matches: 6. The CDR3 is 16 residues long.